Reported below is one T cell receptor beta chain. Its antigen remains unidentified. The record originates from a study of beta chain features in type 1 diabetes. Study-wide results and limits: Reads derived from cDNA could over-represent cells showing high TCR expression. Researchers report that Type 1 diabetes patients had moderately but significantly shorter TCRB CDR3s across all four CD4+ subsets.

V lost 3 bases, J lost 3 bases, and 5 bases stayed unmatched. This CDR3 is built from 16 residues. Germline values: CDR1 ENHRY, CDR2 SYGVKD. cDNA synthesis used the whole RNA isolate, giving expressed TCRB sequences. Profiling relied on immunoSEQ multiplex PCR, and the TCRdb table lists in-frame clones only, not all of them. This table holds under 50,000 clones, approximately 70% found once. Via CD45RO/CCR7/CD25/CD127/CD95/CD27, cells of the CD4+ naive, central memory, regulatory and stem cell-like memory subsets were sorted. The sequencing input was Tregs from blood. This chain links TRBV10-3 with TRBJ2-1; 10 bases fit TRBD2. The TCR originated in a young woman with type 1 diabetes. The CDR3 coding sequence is TGTGCCATCAGTGACTTAGCGGGAGGTGGCTACAATGAGCAGTTCTTC. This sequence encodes CAISDLAGGGYNEQFF.